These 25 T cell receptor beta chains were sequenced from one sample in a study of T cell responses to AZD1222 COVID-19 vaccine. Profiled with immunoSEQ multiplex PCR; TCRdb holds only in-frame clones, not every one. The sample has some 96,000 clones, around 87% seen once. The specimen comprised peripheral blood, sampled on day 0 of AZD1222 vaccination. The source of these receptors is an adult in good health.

The CDR3 sequence is CASSTITGNTIYF. The DNA for the CDR3 is TGTGCCAGCAGCACTATCACTGGAAACACCATATATTTT. The rearrangement uses TRBV21-1 and TRBJ1-3. TRBV21-1 is labeled a pseudogene. The CDR3 is 13 amino acids.

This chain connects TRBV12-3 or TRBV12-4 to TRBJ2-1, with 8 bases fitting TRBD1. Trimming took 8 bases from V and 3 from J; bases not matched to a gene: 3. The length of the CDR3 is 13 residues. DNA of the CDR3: TGTGCCAGCCAGACAGGGGACTACAATGAGCAGTTCTTC. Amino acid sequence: CASQTGDYNEQFF.

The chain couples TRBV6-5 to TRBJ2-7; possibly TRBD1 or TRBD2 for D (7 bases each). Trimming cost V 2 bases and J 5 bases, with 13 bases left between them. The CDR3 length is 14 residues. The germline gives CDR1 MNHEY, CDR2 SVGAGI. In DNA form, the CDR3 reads TGTGCCAGCAGTTACAGTCAGGGGGGGGACGAGCAGTACTTC. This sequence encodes CASSYSQGGDEQYF.

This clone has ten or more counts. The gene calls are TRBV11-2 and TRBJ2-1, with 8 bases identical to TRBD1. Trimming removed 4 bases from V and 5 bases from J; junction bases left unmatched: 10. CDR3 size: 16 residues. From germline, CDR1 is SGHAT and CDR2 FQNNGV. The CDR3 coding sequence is TGTGCCAGCAGCTGGGGACAGGATAGCCAACACAATGAGCAGTTCTTC. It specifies CASSWGQDSQHNEQFF.

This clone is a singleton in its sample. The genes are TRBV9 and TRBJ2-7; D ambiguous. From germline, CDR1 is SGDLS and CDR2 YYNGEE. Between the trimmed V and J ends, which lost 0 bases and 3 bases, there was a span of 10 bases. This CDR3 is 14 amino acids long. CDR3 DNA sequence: TGTGCCAGCAGCGTAGAATTGGGGAACTACGAGCAGTACTTC. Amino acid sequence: CASSVELGNYEQYF.

CDR3 nucleotides: TGCGCCAGCAGCCCCGCCGGGACAGGAGTCCGTTATGGCTACACCTTC. Translation gives CASSPAGTGVRYGYTF. This chain uses TRBV4-1 with TRBJ1-2; 8 positions match TRBD1. This CDR3 comprises 16 residues. CDR1 and CDR2 (germline): MGHRA, YSYEKL. The trim removed 4 bases at V and 5 bases at J, leaving 12 bases unmatched.

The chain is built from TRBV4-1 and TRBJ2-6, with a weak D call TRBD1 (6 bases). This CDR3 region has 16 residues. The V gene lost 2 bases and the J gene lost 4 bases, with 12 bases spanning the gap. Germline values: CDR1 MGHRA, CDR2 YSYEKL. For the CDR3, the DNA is TGCGCCAGCAGCCAACAGGGACATCCAGGGGCCAACGTCCTGACTTTC. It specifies CASSQQGHPGANVLTF.

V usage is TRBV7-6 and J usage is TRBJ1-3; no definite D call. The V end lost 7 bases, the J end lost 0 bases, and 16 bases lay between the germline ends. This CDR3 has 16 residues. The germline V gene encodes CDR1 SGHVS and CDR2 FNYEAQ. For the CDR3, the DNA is TGTGCCAGCACGCCCCTCCTAACCCTCTCTGGAAACACCATATATTTT. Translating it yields CASTPLLTLSGNTIYF.

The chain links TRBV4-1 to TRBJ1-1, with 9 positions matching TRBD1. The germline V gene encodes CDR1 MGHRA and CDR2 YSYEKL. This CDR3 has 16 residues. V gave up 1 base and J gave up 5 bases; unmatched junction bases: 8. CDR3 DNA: TGCGCCAGCAGCCAAGTGCCCGGGACAGGGTGGACTGAAGCTTTCTTT. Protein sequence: CASSQVPGTGWTEAFF.

The DNA for the CDR3 is TGTGCCAGCAGCCAAGGGGGGGATACGCAGTATTTT. Its translation: CASSQGGDTQYF. The genes are TRBV3-1 (or the pseudogene TRBV3-2) and TRBJ2-3, with D perhaps assigned TRBD1 or TRBD2 (5 bases each). The germline V and J ends were trimmed by 1 base and 6 bases, with 5 bases remaining between them. This CDR3 spans 12 amino acids. The germline CDR1 and CDR2 sequences are LGHDT and YNNKEL (reference sequence).

CDR3 region: CASSFQQDQPQHF. The DNA for the CDR3 is TGTGCCAGCAGCTTTCAACAGGATCAGCCCCAGCATTTT. The gene calls are TRBV11-2 and TRBJ1-5; a possible D gene is TRBD1 (5 bases). The CDR3 sequence is 13 residues long. The V and J ends lost 3 bases and 5 bases respectively, with 8 bases between them. The V gene's germline CDR1 is SGHAT and CDR2 FQNNGV.

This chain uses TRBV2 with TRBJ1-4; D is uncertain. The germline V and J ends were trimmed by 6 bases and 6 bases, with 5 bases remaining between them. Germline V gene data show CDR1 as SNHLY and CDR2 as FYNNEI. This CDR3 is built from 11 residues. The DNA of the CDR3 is TGTGCCAGCAGCACCCATGAAAAACTGTTTTTT. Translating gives CASSTHEKLFF.

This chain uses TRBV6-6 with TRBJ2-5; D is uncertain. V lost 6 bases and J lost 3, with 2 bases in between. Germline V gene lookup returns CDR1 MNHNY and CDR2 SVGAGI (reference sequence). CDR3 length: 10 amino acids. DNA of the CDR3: TGTGCCAGCAGAAAAGAGACCCAGTACTTC. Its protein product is CASRKETQYF.

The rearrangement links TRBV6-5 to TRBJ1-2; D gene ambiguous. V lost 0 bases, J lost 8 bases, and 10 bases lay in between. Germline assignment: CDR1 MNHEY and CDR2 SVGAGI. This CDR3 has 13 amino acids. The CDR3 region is CASSYSRGRGYTF. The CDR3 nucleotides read TGTGCCAGCAGTTACTCGAGAGGCCGAGGCTACACCTTC.

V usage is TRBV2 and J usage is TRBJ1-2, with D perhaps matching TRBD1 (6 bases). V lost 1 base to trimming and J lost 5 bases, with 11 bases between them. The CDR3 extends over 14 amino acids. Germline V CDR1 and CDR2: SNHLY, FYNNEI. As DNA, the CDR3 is TGTGCCAGCAGTGAAGACAGGGCGGTTTATGGCTACACCTTC. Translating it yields CASSEDRAVYGYTF. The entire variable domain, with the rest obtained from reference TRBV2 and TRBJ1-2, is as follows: EPEVTQTPSHQVTQMGQEVILRCVPISNHLYFYWYRQILGQKVEFLVSFYNNEISEKSEIFDDQFSVERPDGSNFTLKIRSTKLEDSAMYFCASSEDRAVYGYTFGSGTRLTVV.

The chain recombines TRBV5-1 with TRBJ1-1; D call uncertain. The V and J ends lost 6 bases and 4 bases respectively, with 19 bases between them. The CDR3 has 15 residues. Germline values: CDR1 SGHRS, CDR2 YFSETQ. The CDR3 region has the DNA TGCGCCAGCAACTCTCATACGGTCCGTCTCACTGAAGCTTTCTTT. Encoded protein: CASNSHTVRLTEAFF. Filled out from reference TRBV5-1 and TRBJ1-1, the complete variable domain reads KAGVTQTPRYLIKTRGQQVTLSCSPISGHRSVSWYQQTPGQGLQFLFEYFSETQRNKGNFPGRFSGRQFSNSRSEMNVSTLELGDSALYLCASNSHTVRLTEAFFGQGTRLTVV.

CDR3 region: CASSLDRHYEQYF. The CDR3 DNA reads TGTGCCAGCAGCTTGGATCGCCACTACGAGCAGTACTTC. This sequence joins TRBV5-6 and TRBJ2-7; D uncertain. Germline CDR1 and CDR2: SGHDT and YYEEEE. There are 13 residues in the CDR3. The ends were cut back, 0 bases at V and 3 bases at J, with 7 bases in the middle.

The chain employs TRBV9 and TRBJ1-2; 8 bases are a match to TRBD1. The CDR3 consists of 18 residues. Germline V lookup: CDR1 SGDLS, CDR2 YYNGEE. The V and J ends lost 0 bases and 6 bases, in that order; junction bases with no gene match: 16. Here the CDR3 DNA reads TGTGCCAGCAGCGTAGATACCCGTGTAGTGAGGACAGGGCATGGCTACACCTTC. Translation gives CASSVDTRVVRTGHGYTF.

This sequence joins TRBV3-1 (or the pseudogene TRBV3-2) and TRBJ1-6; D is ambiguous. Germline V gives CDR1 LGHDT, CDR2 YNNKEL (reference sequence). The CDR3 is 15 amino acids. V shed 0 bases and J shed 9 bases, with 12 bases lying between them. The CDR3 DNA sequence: TGTGCCAGCAGCCAAGAGGCGGGCTTTGGTTCACCCCTCCACTTT. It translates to CASSQEAGFGSPLHF.

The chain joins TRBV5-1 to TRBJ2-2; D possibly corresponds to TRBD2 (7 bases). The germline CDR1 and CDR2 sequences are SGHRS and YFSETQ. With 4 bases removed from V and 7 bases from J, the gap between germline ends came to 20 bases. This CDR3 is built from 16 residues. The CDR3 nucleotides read TGCGCCAGCAGCGCGGGGGCGGGAGTAAGCTTCGGGGAGCTGTTTTTT. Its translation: CASSAGAGVSFGELFF.

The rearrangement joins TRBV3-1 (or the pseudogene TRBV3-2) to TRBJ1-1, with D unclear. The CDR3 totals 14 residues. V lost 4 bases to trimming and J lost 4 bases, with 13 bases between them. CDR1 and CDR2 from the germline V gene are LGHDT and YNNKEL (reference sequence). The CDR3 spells CASSPISRSTEAFF. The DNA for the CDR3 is TGTGCCAGCAGCCCCATAAGTAGGAGCACTGAAGCTTTCTTT.

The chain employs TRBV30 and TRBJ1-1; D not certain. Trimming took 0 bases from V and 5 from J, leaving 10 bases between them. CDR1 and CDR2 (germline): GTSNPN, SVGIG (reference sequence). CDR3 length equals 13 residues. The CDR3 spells CAWSVSLGTEAFF. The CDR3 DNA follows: TGTGCCTGGAGTGTATCTCTTGGGACTGAAGCTTTCTTT.

DNA for the CDR3: TGTGCCAGCAGCGCGGGGCCGGGCCAGACCCAGTACTTC. Amino acid sequence: CASSAGPGQTQYF. The V and J genes are TRBV9 and TRBJ2-5; D possibly uses TRBD1 or TRBD2 (5 bases each). The germline gives CDR1 SGDLS, CDR2 YYNGEE. This CDR3 region has 13 residues. V lost 3 bases and J lost 6, with 12 bases in between.

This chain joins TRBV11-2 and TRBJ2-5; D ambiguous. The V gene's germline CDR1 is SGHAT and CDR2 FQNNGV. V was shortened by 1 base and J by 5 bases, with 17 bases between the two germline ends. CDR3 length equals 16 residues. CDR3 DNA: TGTGCCAGCAGCTTAGTATCCGTGACCACCGGGGAGACCCAGTACTTC. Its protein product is CASSLVSVTTGETQYF.

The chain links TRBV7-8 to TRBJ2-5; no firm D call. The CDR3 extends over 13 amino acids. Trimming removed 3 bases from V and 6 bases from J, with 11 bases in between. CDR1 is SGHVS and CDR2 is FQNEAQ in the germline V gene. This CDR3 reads CASSFYGIQTQYF. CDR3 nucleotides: TGTGCCAGCAGCTTTTATGGGATTCAGACCCAGTACTTC.